This is a list of T cell receptor beta chains from one sample in a study of CD8 T cells in ankylosing spondylitis. Via MiXCR, TCRdb re-called the 5' RACE reads, giving one row per CDR3 protein. The sample lists 700,000 or so distinct CDR3 sequences; 15% to 20% were seen once. What was sequenced was blood, either unsorted or a sorted T cell fraction (not recorded which). The source of these receptors is a male donor with ankylosing spondylitis. CDR3s include the opening cysteine and the closing phenylalanine or tryptophan. Fields, in order: J gene, V gene, CDR3 protein.

j_call: TRBJ2-6
v_call: TRBV6-5
cdr3_aa: CASSYHRTSGANVLTF

j_call: TRBJ2-2
v_call: TRBV6-4
cdr3_aa: CASQLEEGIGELFF

j_call: TRBJ1-1
v_call: TRBV12-3/TRBV12-4
cdr3_aa: CASSYGGGSTEAFF

j_call: TRBJ2-7
v_call: TRBV5-1
cdr3_aa: CASASEGASYEQYF

j_call: TRBJ2-1
v_call: TRBV6-2/TRBV6-3
cdr3_aa: CASSYLGRDNEQFF

j_call: TRBJ2-3
v_call: TRBV20-1
cdr3_aa: CSALGPLADTQYF

j_call: TRBJ2-2
v_call: TRBV12-3/TRBV12-4
cdr3_aa: CASTHSPIGELFF

j_call: TRBJ2-1
v_call: TRBV29-1
cdr3_aa: CSVPPMTSNEQFF

j_call: TRBJ1-4
v_call: TRBV7-6
cdr3_aa: CASSLDPGSGEKLFF

j_call: TRBJ1-1
v_call: TRBV18
cdr3_aa: CASSPPVRTVNTEAFF

j_call: TRBJ2-1
v_call: TRBV14
cdr3_aa: CASSSGNSYNEQFF

j_call: TRBJ2-3
v_call: TRBV5-5
cdr3_aa: CASSNTSGGHTDTQYF

j_call: TRBJ2-5
v_call: TRBV9
cdr3_aa: CASSVVGWETQYF

j_call: TRBJ2-1
v_call: TRBV7-2
cdr3_aa: CASSFGGSQFF

j_call: TRBJ1-6
v_call: TRBV20-1
cdr3_aa: CSAERSRGQGSPLHF

j_call: TRBJ2-1
v_call: TRBV3-1
cdr3_aa: CASSQDPTPYNEQFF

j_call: TRBJ2-1
v_call: TRBV12-3/TRBV12-4
cdr3_aa: CASSRGTSYNEQFF

j_call: TRBJ2-1
v_call: TRBV7-8
cdr3_aa: CASTFSPSSYNEQFF

j_call: TRBJ2-3
v_call: TRBV19
cdr3_aa: CASTSLPPDTQYF

j_call: TRBJ2-7
v_call: TRBV12-3/TRBV12-4
cdr3_aa: CASTRNDGKYEQYF

j_call: TRBJ2-5
v_call: TRBV15
cdr3_aa: CATSRAERRIRETQYF

j_call: TRBJ2-3
v_call: TRBV20-1
cdr3_aa: CSAFLGDTQYF